This is a list of T cell receptor beta chains from one sample in a study of tumor-infiltrating lymphocytes in primary liver carcinoma. TCRdb called the multiplex PCR reads again in MiXCR, with one record for every CDR3 protein. The repertoire holds 180,000 or so distinct CDR3 sequences, with 60% as singletons. The sequenced sample was peripheral blood. Every receptor here comes from a man aged 40-55 years with primary liver carcinoma and hepatitis B virus infection. Each CDR3 is given with its conserved first and last residue. Fields, in order: D gene, V gene, J gene, clone size, CDR3 DNA, CDR3 protein. A D gene is named only where the DNA matches it firmly. Clone size is given for some rows only: seen once, a few or many times, or a class if the clone is expanded.

TRBD2	TRBV4-2	TRBJ2-1	few	TGTGCCAGCAGCCAAGAGGCTTCTAGCGGTTACAATGAGCAGTTCTTC	CASSQEASSGYNEQFF
-	TRBV6-1	TRBJ2-7	-	TGTGCCAGCAGTGACGTAAGGGGGGCAGGCGACGAGCAGTACTTC	CASSDVRGAGDEQYF
-	TRBV4-1	TRBJ2-5	few	TGCGCCAGCAGCCAGGGATACAAAGAGACCCAGTACTTC	CASSQGYKETQYF
-	TRBV11-2	TRBJ2-2	many	TGTGCCAGCAGCTCACCTGGGACCACGAACACCGGGGAGCTGTTTTTT	CASSSPGTTNTGELFF
-	TRBV12-3/TRBV12-4	TRBJ2-7	few	TGTGCCAGCAGTTTAATTCGGGAACGGGGATGGGAGCAGTACTTC	CASSLIRERGWEQYF
TRBD1	TRBV6-5	TRBJ2-3	-	TGTGTCAGCAGTCCTTACAGGGGAGCTAGCACAGATACGCAGTATTTT	CVSSPYRGASTDTQYF
-	TRBV7-8	TRBJ2-1	few	TGTGCCAGCAGCATCACCAGAAACAATGAGCAGTTCTTC	CASSITRNNEQFF
-	TRBV6-2/TRBV6-3	TRBJ2-3	-	TGTGCCAGCAGCTTGGACACCTCCAGCACAGATACGCAGTATTTT	CASSLDTSSTDTQYF
-	TRBV29-1	TRBJ2-5	-	TGCAGCGCCAGTAGGCCAGAGGAGACCCAGTACTTC	CSASRPEETQYF
-	TRBV11-2	TRBJ1-3	many	TGTGCCAGCAGTCCCACAGGCCCCAGCTCTGGAAACACCATATATTTT	CASSPTGPSSGNTIYF
TRBD1	TRBV6-1	TRBJ2-3	few	TGTGCCAGCAGTGAAGCCCTTACAGGGGGAGGCACAGATACGCAGTATTTT	CASSEALTGGGTDTQYF
-	TRBV11-2	TRBJ1-2	-	TGTGCCAACAGCTTAGTAGTCAATAGCTATGGCTACACCTTC	CANSLVVNSYGYTF
TRBD1	TRBV7-9	TRBJ2-7	-	TGTGCCAGCAGCTGGGGGACAGGAGTCTACAAGCAGTACTTC	CASSWGTGVYKQYF
-	TRBV4-1	TRBJ2-2	-	TGCGCCAGCAGCCAAGACCCCGGGGCATCAAACACCGGGGAGCTGTTTTTT	CASSQDPGASNTGELFF
-	TRBV4-1	TRBJ1-2	-	TGCGCCAGCAGCCGACCTGGTCGGGGGACAAGATATGGCTACACCTTC	CASSRPGRGTRYGYTF
-	TRBV5-4	TRBJ2-1	few	TGTGCCAGCAGCTTGTCGGGGCTAGCGAAGAGCAATGAGCAGTTCTTC	CASSLSGLAKSNEQFF
-	TRBV29-1	TRBJ1-1	-	TGCAGCGTAGACGAGACAGCTTTCATGAACGCTGAAGCTTTCTTT	CSVDETAFMNAEAFF
TRBD1	TRBV5-4	TRBJ2-5	-	TGTGCCAGCAGCATGACAGGGGTTGGCGAGACCCAGTACTTC	CASSMTGVGETQYF
-	TRBV30	TRBJ2-7	-	TGTGCCTGGAGGCTCCACTACGAGCAGTACTTC	CAWRLHYEQYF
-	TRBV11-2	TRBJ2-7	-	TGTGCCGGCAGCTCATTAGGTACCTCCTACGAGCAGTACTTC	CAGSSLGTSYEQYF
-	TRBV5-4	TRBJ2-2	-	TGTGCCAGCAGCCCCGGGAATGTCGGGGAGCTGTTTTTT	CASSPGNVGELFF
TRBD1	TRBV7-8	TRBJ2-5	-	TGTGCCAGCAGGCCCGGGACAGGGGTTCAAGAGACCCAGTACTTC	CASRPGTGVQETQYF
-	TRBV6-5	TRBJ2-3	few	TGTGCCAGCAGTGACGGACAAGGGGGCACAGATACGCAGTATTTT	CASSDGQGGTDTQYF
TRBD2	TRBV29-1	TRBJ2-2	many	TGCAGCGTTGGGGAGGGCCAAAGCGGGGAGCTGTTTTTT	CSVGEGQSGELFF
TRBD1	TRBV19	TRBJ2-3	-	TGTGCCAGTAGTCGACAGGGGACAGATACGCAGTATTTT	CASSRQGTDTQYF
-	TRBV28	TRBJ2-7	-	TGTGTCAGTAGCCTAATGTTCGGCGAACAGTACTTC	CVSSLMFGEQYF
-	TRBV30	TRBJ1-5	many	TGTGCCTGGAGTGTAATGGGACGGCTCAATCAGCCCCAGCATTTT	CAWSVMGRLNQPQHF
-	TRBV25-1	TRBJ2-5	-	TGTGCCGCCTCCCGGCGGGGTGGGGAAGAGACCCAGTACTTC	CAASRRGGEETQYF
-	TRBV6-2/TRBV6-3	TRBJ2-5	few	TGTGCCAGCAGCCAAGAGACCCAGTACTTC	CASSQETQYF
-	TRBV28	TRBJ1-2	-	TGTGCCAGCAGTGAGTGGCAGCAGTATGGCTACACCTTC	CASSEWQQYGYTF
-	TRBV11-1	TRBJ2-3	-	TGTGCCAGCAGCTCACCGACCGGGACTCCGGACTCACGCAAAGATAAGCAGTATTTT	CASSSPTGTPDSRKDKQYF
-	TRBV10-1	TRBJ2-1	few	TGCGCCAGCAGTGAGTCGGGCAGGGTCTGGGACAATGAGCAGTTCTTC	CASSESGRVWDNEQFF
-	TRBV6-1	TRBJ1-6	-	TGTGCCAGCAGTAGGACTTTTGATTCACCCCTCCACTTT	CASSRTFDSPLHF
-	TRBV11-2	TRBJ1-2	-	TGTGCCAGCAGTACATACACGGATTTCAACTATGGCTACATCTTC	CASSTYTDFNYGYIF
TRBD1	TRBV4-1	TRBJ1-2	few	TGCGCCAGCAGCCTTCAACCGGGACAGGGTTCTAACTATGGCTACACCTTC	CASSLQPGQGSNYGYTF
-	TRBV5-1	TRBJ1-2	-	TGCGCCAGCAGCTTGACAGAGACCAACTATGGCTACACCTTC	CASSLTETNYGYTF
-	TRBV7-8	TRBJ1-1	-	TGTGCCAGCAGCTTAGACCGCGTCAGGGTGACTTTCTTT	CASSLDRVRVTFF
TRBD2	TRBV11-2	TRBJ2-4	-	TGCGCCAGCAGCCTACTTAGCGGGGTGGCTCTTCAGTACTTC	CASSLLSGVALQYF
-	TRBV28	TRBJ2-5	few	TGTGCCAGCAGACAAAGTCAAGAGACCCAGTACTTC	CASRQSQETQYF
-	TRBV27	TRBJ2-4	-	TGTGCCAGCACAAGCGTTATAGCCAAAAACATTCAGTACTTC	CASTSVIAKNIQYF
-	TRBV29-1	TRBJ1-5	once	TGCAGCACCCGACAGAGCAGTCAGCCCCAGCATTTT	CSTRQSSQPQHF
TRBD1	TRBV2	TRBJ1-6	once	TGTGCCCGCAGTGAAGCGGCAGGGGGCACGGTTTCACCCCTCCACTTT	CARSEAAGGTVSPLHF